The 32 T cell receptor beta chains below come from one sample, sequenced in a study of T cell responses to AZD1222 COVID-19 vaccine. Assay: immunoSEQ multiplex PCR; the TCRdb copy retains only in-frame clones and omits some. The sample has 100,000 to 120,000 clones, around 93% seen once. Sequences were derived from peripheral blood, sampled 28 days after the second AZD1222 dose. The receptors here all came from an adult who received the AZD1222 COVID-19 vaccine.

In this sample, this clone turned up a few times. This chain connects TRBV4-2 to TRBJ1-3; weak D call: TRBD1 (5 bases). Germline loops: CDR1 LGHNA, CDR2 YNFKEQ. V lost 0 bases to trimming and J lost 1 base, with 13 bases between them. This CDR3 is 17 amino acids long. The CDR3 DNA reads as TGTGCCAGCAGCCAAGAACAGGTTACTGGATCTGGAAACACCATATATTTT. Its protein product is CASSQEQVTGSGNTIYF.

In nucleotides, the CDR3 is TGTGCCACGAGGGACAGACACACTGAAGCTTTCTTT. This translates into CATRDRHTEAFF. The J gene is TRBJ1-1, the V gene TRBV19, with 7 bases fitting TRBD1. The CDR3 covers 12 residues. Germline CDR1 LNHDA, CDR2 SQIVND (reference sequence). After removal of 10 bases from V and 3 bases from J, the junction contained 5 bases not matched to a gene.

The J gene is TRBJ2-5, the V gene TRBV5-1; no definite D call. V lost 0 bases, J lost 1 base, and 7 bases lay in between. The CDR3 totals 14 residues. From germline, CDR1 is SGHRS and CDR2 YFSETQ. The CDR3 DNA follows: TGCGCCAGCAGCTTGGCCGCAGGCCAAGAGACCCAGTACTTC. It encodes CASSLAAGQETQYF.

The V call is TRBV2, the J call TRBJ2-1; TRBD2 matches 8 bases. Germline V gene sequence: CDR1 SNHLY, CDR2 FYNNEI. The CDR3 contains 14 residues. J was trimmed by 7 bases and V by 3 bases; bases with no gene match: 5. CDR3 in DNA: TGTGCCAGCAGTGAGGGGACTAGGGTGAATGAGCAGTTCTTC. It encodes CASSEGTRVNEQFF.

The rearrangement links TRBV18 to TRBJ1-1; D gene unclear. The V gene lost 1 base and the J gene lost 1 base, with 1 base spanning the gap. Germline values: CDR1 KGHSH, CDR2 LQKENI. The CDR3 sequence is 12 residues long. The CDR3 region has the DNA TGTGCCAGCTCACCACAGAACACTGAAGCTTTCTTT. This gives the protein CASSPQNTEAFF.

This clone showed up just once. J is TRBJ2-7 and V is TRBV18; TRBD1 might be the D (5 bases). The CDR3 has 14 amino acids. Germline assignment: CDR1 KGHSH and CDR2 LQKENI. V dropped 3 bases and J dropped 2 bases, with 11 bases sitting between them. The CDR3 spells CASSPGDRPYEQYF. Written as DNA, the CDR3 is TGTGCCAGCTCACCTGGCGACAGACCCTACGAGCAGTACTTC.

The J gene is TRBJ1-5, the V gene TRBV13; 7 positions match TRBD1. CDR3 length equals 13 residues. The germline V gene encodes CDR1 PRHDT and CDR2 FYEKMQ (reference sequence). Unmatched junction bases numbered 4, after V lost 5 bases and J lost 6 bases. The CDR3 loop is CASSANRGQPQHF. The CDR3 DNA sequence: TGTGCCAGCAGCGCAAACAGGGGTCAGCCCCAGCATTTT.

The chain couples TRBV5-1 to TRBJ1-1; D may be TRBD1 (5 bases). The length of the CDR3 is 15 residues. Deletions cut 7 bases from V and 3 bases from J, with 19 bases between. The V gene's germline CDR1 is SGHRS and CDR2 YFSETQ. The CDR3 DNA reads TGCGCCAGCGGGGCCCTCGGGAGCTTAGACACTGAAGCTTTCTTT. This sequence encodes CASGALGSLDTEAFF. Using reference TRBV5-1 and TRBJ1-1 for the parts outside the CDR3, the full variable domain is KAGVTQTPRYLIKTRGQQVTLSCSPISGHRSVSWYQQTPGQGLQFLFEYFSETQRNKGNFPGRFSGRQFSNSRSEMNVSTLELGDSALYLCASGALGSLDTEAFFGQGTRLTVV.

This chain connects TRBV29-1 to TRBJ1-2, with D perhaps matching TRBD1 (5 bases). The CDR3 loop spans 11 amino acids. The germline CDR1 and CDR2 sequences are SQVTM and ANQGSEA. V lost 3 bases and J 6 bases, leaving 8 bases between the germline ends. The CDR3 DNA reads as TGCAGCGTTGACCGGGGGGATGGCTACACCTTC. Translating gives CSVDRGDGYTF.

CDR3 sequence: CASSVIGDAEQYF. The CDR3 DNA reads TGTGCCAGCAGCGTTATCGGAGACGCAGAGCAGTACTTC. The chain joins TRBV4-2 to TRBJ2-7; D gene ambiguous. The germline V gene encodes CDR1 LGHNA and CDR2 YNFKEQ. V was cut by 5 bases and J by 7 bases, with 15 bases left in between. The CDR3 spans 13 residues.

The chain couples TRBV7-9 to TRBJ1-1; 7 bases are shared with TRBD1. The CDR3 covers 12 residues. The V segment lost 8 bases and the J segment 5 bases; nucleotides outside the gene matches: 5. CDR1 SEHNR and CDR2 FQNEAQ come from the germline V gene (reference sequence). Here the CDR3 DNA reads TGTGCCAGCGGGGACAGTAATACTGAAGCTTTCTTT. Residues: CASGDSNTEAFF.

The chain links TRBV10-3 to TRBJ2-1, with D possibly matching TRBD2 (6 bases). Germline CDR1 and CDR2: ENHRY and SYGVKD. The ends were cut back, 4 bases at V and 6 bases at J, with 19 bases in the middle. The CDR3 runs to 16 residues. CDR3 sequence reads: CAISALPGLPFNEQFF. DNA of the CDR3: TGTGCCATCAGTGCATTACCGGGACTTCCCTTCAATGAGCAGTTCTTC.

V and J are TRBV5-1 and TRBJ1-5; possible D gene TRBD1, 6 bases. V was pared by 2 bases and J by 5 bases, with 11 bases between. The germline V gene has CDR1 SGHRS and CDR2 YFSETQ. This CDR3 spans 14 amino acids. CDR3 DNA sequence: TGCGCCAGCAGCTTTGGGGGCGCAGATCAGCCCCAGCATTTT. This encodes CASSFGGADQPQHF.

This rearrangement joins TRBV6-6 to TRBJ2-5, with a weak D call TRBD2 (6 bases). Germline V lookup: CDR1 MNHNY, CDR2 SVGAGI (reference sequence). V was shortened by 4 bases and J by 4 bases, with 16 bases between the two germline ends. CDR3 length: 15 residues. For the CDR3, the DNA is TGTGCCAGCAGTTGGTTTGGGGGAGGAGGAGAGACCCAGTACTTC. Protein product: CASSWFGGGGETQYF.

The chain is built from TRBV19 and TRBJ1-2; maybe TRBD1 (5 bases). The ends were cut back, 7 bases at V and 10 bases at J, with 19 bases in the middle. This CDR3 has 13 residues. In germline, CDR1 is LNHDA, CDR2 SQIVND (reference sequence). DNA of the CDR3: TGTGCCAGTATTATGGATCAAAGGGGTTCCTACACCTTC. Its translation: CASIMDQRGSYTF.

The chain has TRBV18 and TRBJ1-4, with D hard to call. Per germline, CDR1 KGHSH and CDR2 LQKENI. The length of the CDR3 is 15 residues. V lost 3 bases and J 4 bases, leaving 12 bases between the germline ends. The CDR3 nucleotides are TGTGCCAGCTCACCGCGGCGGGCGTATAATGAAAAACTGTTTTTT. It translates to CASSPRRAYNEKLFF.

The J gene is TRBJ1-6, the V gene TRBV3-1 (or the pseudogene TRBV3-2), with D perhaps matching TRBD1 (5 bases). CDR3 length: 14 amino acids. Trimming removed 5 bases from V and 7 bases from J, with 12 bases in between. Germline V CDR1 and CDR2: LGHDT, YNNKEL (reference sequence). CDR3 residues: CASSEGPGNSPLHF. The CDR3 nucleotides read TGTGCCAGCAGCGAGGGGCCTGGGAATTCACCCCTCCACTTT.

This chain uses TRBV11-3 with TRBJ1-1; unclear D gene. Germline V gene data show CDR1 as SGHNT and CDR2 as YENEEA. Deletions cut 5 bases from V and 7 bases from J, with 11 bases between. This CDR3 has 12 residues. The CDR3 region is CASSLGRSEAFF. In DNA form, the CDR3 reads TGTGCCAGCAGCCTCGGCCGAAGTGAAGCTTTCTTT.

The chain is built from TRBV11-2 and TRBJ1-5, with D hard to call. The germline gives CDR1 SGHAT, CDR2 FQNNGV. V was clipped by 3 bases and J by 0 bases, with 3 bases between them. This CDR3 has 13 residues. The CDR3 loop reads CASSFSSNQPQHF. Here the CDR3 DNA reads TGTGCCAGCAGCTTCAGTAGCAATCAGCCCCAGCATTTT.

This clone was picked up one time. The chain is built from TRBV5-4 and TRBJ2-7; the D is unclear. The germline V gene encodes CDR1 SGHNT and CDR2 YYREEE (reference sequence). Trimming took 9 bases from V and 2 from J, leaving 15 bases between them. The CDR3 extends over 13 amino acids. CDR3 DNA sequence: TGTGCCACCTCGGACCCACGGACCTACGAGCAGTACTTC. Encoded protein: CATSDPRTYEQYF.

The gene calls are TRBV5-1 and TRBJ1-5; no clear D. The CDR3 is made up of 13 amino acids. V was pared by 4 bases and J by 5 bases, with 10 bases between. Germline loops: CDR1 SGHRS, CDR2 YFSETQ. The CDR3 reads CASSPNGDQPQHF. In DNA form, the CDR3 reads TGCGCCAGCAGCCCCAACGGGGATCAGCCCCAGCATTTT. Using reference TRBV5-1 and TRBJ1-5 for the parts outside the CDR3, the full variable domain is KAGVTQTPRYLIKTRGQQVTLSCSPISGHRSVSWYQQTPGQGLQFLFEYFSETQRNKGNFPGRFSGRQFSNSRSEMNVSTLELGDSALYLCASSPNGDQPQHFGDGTRLSIL.

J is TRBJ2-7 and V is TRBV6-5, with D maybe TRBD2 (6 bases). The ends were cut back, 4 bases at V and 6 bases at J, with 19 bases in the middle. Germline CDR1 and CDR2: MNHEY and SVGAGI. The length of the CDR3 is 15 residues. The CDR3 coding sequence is TGTGCCAGCAGTTCAGCCGGGACTGGCGGTGGCGAGCAGTACTTC. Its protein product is CASSSAGTGGGEQYF.

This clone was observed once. CDR3 amino acids: CASTRTSGSTDTQYF. Written as DNA, the CDR3 is TGTGCCAGCACCCGGACTAGCGGGAGCACAGATACGCAGTATTTT. The chain uses TRBV9 and TRBJ2-3, with 11 bases that match TRBD2. This CDR3 is 15 amino acids long. In germline, CDR1 is SGDLS, CDR2 YYNGEE. V was clipped by 6 bases and J by 0 bases; unmatched bases: 3.

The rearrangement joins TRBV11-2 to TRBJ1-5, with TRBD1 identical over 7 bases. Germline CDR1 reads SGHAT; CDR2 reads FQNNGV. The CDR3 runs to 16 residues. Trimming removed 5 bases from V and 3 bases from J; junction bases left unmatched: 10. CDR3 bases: TGTGCCAGCAGCGGTAGACAGGGAGCGACCAATCAGCCCCAGCATTTT. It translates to CASSGRQGATNQPQHF.

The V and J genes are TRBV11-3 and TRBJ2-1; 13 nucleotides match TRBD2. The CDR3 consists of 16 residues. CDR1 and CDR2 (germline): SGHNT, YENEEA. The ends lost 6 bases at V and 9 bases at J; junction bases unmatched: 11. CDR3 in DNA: TGTGCCAGCAGTCCTCCGGGACTAGCGGGACCCTCTGAGCAGTTCTTC. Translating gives CASSPPGLAGPSEQFF. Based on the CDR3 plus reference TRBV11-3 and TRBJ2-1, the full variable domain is EAGVVQSPRYKIIEKKQPVAFWCNPISGHNTLYWYLQNLGQGPELLIRYENEEAVDDSQLPKDRFSAERLKGVDSTLKIQPAELGDSAVYLCASSPPGLAGPSEQFFGPGTRLTVL.

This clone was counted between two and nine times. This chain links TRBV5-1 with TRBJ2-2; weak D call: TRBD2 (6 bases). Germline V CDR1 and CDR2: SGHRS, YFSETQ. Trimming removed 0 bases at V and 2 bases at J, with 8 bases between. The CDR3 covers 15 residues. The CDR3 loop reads CASSLVAVNTGELFF. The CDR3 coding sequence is TGCGCCAGCAGCTTGGTAGCGGTAAACACCGGGGAGCTGTTTTTT. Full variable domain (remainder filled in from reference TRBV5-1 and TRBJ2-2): KAGVTQTPRYLIKTRGQQVTLSCSPISGHRSVSWYQQTPGQGLQFLFEYFSETQRNKGNFPGRFSGRQFSNSRSEMNVSTLELGDSALYLCASSLVAVNTGELFFGEGSRLTVL.

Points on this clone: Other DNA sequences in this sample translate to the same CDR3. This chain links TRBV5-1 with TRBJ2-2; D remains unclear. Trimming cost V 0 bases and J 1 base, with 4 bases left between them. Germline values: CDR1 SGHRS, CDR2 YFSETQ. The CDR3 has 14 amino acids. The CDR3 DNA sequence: TGCGCCAGCAGCTTGGGACAGAACACCGGGGAGCTGTTTTTT. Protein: CASSLGQNTGELFF.

CDR3 sequence (DNA): TGTGCCAGCAGCTTACGGACTAGACAGGTGCTCAATGAGCAGTTCTTC. The encoded protein is CASSLRTRQVLNEQFF. This chain uses TRBV13 with TRBJ2-1, with D tentatively TRBD2 (7 bases). The CDR3 sequence is 16 residues long. CDR1 and CDR2 (germline): PRHDT, FYEKMQ (reference sequence). Trimming took off 2 bases at V and 6 bases at J, with 17 bases between the two ends.

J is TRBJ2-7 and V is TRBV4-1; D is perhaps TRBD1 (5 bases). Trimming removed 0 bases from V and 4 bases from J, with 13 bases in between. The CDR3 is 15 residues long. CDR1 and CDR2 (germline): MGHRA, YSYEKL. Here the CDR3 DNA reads TGCGCCAGCAGCCAAGAAAGGGGTTGGGTATACGAGCAGTACTTC. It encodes CASSQERGWVYEQYF.

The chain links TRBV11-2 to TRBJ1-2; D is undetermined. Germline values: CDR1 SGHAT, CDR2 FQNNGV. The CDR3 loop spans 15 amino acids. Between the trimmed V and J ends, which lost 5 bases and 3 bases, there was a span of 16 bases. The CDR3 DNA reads TGTGCCAGCAGCGGAAGGGTGGGGTCGGACTATGGCTACACCTTC. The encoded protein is CASSGRVGSDYGYTF.

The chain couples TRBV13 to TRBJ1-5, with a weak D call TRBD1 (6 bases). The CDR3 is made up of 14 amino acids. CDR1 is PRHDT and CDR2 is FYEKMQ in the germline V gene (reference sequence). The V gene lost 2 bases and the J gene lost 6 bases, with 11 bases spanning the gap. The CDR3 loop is CASSLRGGGQPQHF. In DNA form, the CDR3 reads TGTGCCAGCAGCTTAAGGGGGGGAGGTCAGCCCCAGCATTTT.

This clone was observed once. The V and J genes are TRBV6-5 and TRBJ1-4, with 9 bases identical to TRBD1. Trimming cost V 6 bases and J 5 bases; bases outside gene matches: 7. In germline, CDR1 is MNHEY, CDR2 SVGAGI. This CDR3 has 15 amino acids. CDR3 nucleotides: TGTGCCAGCAGAAGATCCGGGACAGGGAATGAAAAACTGTTTTTT. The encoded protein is CASRRSGTGNEKLFF.